The source of this TCR beta chain is a study of cytomegalovirus exposure and HLA in healthy donors. The data were produced by immunoSEQ multiplex PCR, yet TCRdb's version contains in-frame clones alone and is incomplete. Of 150,000 or so clones listed, 75% to 90% were seen once; the top ten hold about 6.4%. The donors belonged to the roughly 110-subject validation cohort, separate from the roughly 720-subject first cohort. The CDR3 runs to 18 residues. The germline V gene has CDR1 MDHEN and CDR2 SYDVKM. The J segment lost 5 bases and the V segment lost 2 bases, leaving 14 bases of the junction unmatched.

This clonotype originated in a woman under 40 in good health and CMV-seropositive. The sample taken for sequencing was PBMCs. V usage is TRBV28 and J usage is TRBJ1-5, with 8 positions matching TRBD1. The CDR3 protein is CASSLATDRDGKDQPQHF. The CDR3 DNA sequence: TGTGCCAGCAGTTTAGCGACGGACAGGGATGGTAAGGATCAGCCCCAGCATTTT.